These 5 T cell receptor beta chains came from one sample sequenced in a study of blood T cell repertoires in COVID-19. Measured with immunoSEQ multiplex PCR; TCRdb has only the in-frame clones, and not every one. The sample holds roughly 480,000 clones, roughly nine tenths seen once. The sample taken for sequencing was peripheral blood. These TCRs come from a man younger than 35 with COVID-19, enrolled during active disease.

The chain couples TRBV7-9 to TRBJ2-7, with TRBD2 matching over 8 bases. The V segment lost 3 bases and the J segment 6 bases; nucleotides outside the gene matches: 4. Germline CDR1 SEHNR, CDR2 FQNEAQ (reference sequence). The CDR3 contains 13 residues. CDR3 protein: CASSLSGSGEQYF. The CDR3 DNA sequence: TGTGCCAGCAGCTTGAGCGGGAGTGGCGAGCAGTACTTC.

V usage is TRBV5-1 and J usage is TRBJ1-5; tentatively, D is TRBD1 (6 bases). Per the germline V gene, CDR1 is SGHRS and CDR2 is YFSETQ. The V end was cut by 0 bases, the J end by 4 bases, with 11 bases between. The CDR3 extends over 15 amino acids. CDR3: CASSLEGGGNQPQHF. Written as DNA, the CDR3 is TGCGCCAGCAGCTTGGAAGGGGGAGGGAATCAGCCCCAGCATTTT.

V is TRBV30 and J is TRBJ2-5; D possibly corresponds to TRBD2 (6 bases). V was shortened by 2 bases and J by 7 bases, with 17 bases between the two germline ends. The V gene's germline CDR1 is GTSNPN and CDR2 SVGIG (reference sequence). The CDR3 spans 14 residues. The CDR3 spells CAWSRLAVPGTQYF. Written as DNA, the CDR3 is TGTGCCTGGAGTAGATTAGCGGTGCCGGGGACCCAGTACTTC.

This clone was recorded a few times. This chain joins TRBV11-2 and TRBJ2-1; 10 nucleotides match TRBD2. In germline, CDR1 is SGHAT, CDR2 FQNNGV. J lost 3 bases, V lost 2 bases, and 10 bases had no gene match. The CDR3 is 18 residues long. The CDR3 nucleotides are TGTGCCAGCAGCTTATGGGGACTAGCGCGACCCGACTACAATGAGCAGTTCTTC. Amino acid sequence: CASSLWGLARPDYNEQFF.

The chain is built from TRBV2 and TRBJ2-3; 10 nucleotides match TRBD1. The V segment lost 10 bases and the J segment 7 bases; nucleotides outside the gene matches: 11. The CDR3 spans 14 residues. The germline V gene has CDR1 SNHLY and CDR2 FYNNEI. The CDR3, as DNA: TGTGCCACAGAAGGGACAGGGGCGGAACATACGCAGTATTTT. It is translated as CATEGTGAEHTQYF.